One and the same sample provided the 7 T cell receptor beta chains below, sequenced in a study of cytomegalovirus exposure and HLA in healthy donors. The study ran its PCR with 60 Vbeta and 13 Jbeta primers. Assay: immunoSEQ multiplex PCR; the TCRdb copy retains only in-frame clones and omits some. The data include about 100,000 clones; the top ten clones carry 0.5% to 0.7%. Sample: PBMCs. The receptors shown here come from a man aged 45-60 years in good health and CMV-seronegative.

The V call is TRBV5-4, the J call TRBJ2-7, with 7 bases that match TRBD2. CDR3 size: 15 residues. The V gene's germline CDR1 is SGHNT and CDR2 YYREEE (reference sequence). V was pared by 0 bases and J by 0 bases, with 3 bases of the junction left unmatched. The CDR3 DNA is TGTGCCAGCAGCTTGGATAGCGGGCCCTCCTACGAGCAGTACTTC. This codes for CASSLDSGPSYEQYF. Combining the CDR3 with reference TRBV5-4 and TRBJ2-7 gives the whole variable domain ETGVTQSPTHLIKTRGQQVTLRCSSQSGHNTVSWYQQALGQGPQFIFQYYREEENGRGNFPPRFSGLQFPNYSSELNVNALELDDSALYLCASSLDSGPSYEQYFGPGTRLTVT.

The chain joins TRBV5-6 to TRBJ2-7; TRBD1 aligns across 10 bases. V trimming: 5 bases; J trimming: 0 bases; junction bases outside the gene matches: 8. Germline V gene sequence: CDR1 SGHDT, CDR2 YYEEEE. CDR3 length equals 16 residues. CDR3 in DNA: TGTGCCAGCAGTGGTGGGACAGGGGATTCCTCCTACGAGCAGTACTTC. As protein: CASSGGTGDSSYEQYF.

The chain combines TRBV6-1 with TRBJ1-1, with 9 positions matching TRBD1. The V segment lost 5 bases and the J segment 5 bases; nucleotides outside the gene matches: 9. Germline-derived CDR1 and CDR2 are MNHNS and SASEGT. The CDR3 runs to 15 residues. The CDR3 DNA follows: TGTGCCAGCAGTCGGGACAGGGCGATTGGGACTGAAGCTTTCTTT. It translates to CASSRDRAIGTEAFF.

The chain carries TRBV18 and TRBJ2-1; TRBD1 agrees at 9 bases. The V segment lost 2 bases and the J segment 5 bases; nucleotides outside the gene matches: 13. This CDR3 is built from 18 residues. Germline V gene lookup returns CDR1 KGHSH and CDR2 LQKENI. The CDR3 region has the DNA TGTGCCAGCTCACCAACCTTTGGGACAGGGACTGACCACAATGAGCAGTTCTTC. Translation gives CASSPTFGTGTDHNEQFF.

The V call is TRBV7-9, the J call TRBJ1-2; the D is unclear. Germline assignment: CDR1 SEHNR and CDR2 FQNEAQ (reference sequence). The CDR3 has 13 amino acids. V was pared by 2 bases and J by 5 bases, with 9 bases between. CDR3 protein: CASSLTGGYGYTF. The CDR3, as DNA: TGTGCCAGCAGCTTAACGGGAGGGTATGGCTACACCTTC.

The J gene is TRBJ2-1, the V gene TRBV5-1; D is uncertain. The length of the CDR3 is 15 residues. CDR1 and CDR2 (germline): SGHRS, YFSETQ. Deletions cut 0 bases from V and 2 bases from J, with 9 bases between. The CDR3 nucleotides read TGCGCCAGCAGCTTGGGAGCGTTTCCCTACAATGAGCAGTTCTTC. Residues: CASSLGAFPYNEQFF.

The chain carries TRBV2 and TRBJ1-1; 8 bases are a match to TRBD1. J was trimmed by 4 bases and V by 7 bases; bases with no gene match: 5. This CDR3 region has 13 residues. The germline gives CDR1 SNHLY, CDR2 FYNNEI. CDR3 DNA: TGTGCCAGCATTGGCGACAGGGGCACTGAAGCTTTCTTT. Protein: CASIGDRGTEAFF.